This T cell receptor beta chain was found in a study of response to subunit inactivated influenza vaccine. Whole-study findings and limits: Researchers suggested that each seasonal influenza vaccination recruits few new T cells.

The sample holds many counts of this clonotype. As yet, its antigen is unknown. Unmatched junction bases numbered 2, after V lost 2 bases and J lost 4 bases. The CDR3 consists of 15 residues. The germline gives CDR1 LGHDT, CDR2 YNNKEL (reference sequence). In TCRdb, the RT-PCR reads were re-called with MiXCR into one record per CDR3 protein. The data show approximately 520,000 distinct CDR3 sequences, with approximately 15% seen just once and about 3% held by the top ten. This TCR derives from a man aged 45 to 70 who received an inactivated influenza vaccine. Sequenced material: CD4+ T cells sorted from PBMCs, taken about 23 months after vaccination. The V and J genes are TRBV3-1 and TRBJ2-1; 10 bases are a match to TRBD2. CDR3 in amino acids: CASSQQLAGYNEQFF. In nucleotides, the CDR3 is TGTGCCAGCAGCCAACAACTAGCGGGATACAATGAGCAGTTCTTC.